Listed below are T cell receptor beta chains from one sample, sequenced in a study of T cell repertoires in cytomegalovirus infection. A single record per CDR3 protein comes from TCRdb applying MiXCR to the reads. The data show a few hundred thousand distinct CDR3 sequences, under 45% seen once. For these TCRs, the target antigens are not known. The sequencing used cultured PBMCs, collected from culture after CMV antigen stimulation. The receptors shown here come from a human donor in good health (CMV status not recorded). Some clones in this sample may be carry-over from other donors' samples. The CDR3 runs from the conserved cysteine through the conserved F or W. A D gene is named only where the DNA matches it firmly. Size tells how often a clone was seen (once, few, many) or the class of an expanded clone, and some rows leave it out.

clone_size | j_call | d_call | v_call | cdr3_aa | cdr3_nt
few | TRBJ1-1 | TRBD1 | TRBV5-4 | CASSLLRGQSGEAFF | TGTGCCAGCAGCTTGCTCAGGGGGCAATCGGGTGAAGCTTTCTTT
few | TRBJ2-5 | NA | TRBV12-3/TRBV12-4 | CASSQRASWETQYF | TGTGCCAGCAGCCAAAGGGCTAGTTGGGAGACCCAGTACTTC
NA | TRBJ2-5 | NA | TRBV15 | CATRAGTTPRETQYF | TGTGCCACCAGGGCCGGGACCACCCCCCGGGAGACCCAGTACTTC
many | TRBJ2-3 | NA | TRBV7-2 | CASSFTSEDTQYF | TGTGCCAGCAGTTTCACATCGGAAGATACGCAGTATTTT
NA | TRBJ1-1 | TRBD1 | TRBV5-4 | CASSHRQGASVAFF | TGTGCCAGCAGCCACCGACAGGGGGCAAGTGTTGCTTTCTTT
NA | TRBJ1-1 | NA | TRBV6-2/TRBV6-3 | CASSSWTEVGTEAFF | TGTGCCAGCAGTTCCTGGACAGAAGTGGGCACTGAAGCTTTCTTT
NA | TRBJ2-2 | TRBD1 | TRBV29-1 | CSVRQGAGELFF | TGCAGCGTGCGACAGGGGGCCGGGGAGCTGTTTTTT
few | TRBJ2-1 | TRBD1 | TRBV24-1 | CATSDNRGRNEQFF | TGTGCCACCAGTGATAACAGGGGCCGGAATGAGCAGTTCTTC
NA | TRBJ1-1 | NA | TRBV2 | CASHLKSVNTEAFF | TGTGCCAGCCACCTGAAGTCGGTGAACACTGAAGCTTTCTTT
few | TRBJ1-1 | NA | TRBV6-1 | CASSVWGPTEAFF | TGTGCCAGCAGTGTTTGGGGGCCCACTGAAGCTTTCTTT
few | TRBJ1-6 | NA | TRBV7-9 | CASSLDPRSSPLHF | TGTGCCAGCAGCTTAGATCCCAGGTCTTCACCCCTCCACTTT
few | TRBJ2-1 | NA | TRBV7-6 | CASSPGTGNEQFF | TGTGCCAGCTCACCCGGGACCGGCAATGAGCAGTTCTTC
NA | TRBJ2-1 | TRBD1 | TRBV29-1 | CSVGPDRLVGEQFF | TGCAGCGTGGGACCGGACAGGCTGGTGGGCGAGCAGTTCTTC
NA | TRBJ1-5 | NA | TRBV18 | CASSTSDQPQHF | TGTGCCAGCTCTACCAGTGATCAGCCCCAGCATTTT
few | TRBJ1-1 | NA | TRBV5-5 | CASSFVPGDTEAFF | TGTGCCAGCAGCTTTGTGCCGGGGGACACTGAAGCTTTCTTT
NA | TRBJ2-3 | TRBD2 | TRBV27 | CASLRLAGTGPDTQYF | TGTGCCAGCCTTCGCCTAGCGGGCACGGGGCCAGATACGCAGTATTTT
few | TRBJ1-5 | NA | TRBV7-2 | CASTPGGHSNQPQHF | TGTGCCAGCACCCCCGGGGGGCACAGTAATCAGCCCCAGCATTTT
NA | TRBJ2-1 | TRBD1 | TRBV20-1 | CSARVRETGGAGNEQFF | TGCAGTGCTAGAGTTCGGGAGACAGGGGGCGCGGGAAATGAGCAGTTCTTC
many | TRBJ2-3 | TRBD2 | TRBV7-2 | CASSSTSGTDTQYF | TGTGCCAGCAGCTCCACTAGCGGGACAGATACGCAGTATTTT
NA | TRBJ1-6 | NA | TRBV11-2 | CASSISRFSPLHF | TGTGCCAGCAGTATTTCCCGGTTTTCACCCCTCCACTTT
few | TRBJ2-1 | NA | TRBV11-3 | CASSRLTADNEQFF | TGTGCCAGCAGCCGACTGACAGCTGACAATGAGCAGTTCTTC
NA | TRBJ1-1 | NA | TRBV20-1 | CSATEAGSNTEAFF | TGCAGTGCAACGGAGGCGGGATCGAACACTGAAGCTTTCTTT
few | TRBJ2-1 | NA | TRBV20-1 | CSAQSGGSAYNEQFF | TGCAGTGCCCAGAGTGGAGGGAGCGCCTACAATGAGCAGTTCTTC
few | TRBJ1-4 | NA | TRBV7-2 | CASSSGREGEKLFF | TGTGCCAGCAGCTCGGGACGAGAGGGGGAAAAACTGTTTTTT
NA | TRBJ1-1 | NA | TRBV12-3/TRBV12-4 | CASSGDRYAEAFF | TGTGCCAGCAGTGGAGACAGGTACGCTGAAGCTTTCTTT
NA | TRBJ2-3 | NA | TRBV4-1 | CASSQDPGGNTDTQYF | TGCGCCAGCAGCCAAGATCCGGGGGGCAACACAGATACGCAGTATTTT
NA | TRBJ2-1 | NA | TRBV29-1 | CSVGSGEQFF | TGCAGCGTTGGAAGTGGTGAGCAGTTCTTC
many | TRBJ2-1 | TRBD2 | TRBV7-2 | CASSSNGWSSGRGNEQFF | TGTGCCAGCAGCTCGAACGGGTGGTCAAGCGGGAGAGGCAATGAGCAGTTCTTC
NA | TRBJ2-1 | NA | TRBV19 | CATQSGTGSYNEQFF | TGTGCAACCCAATCGGGGACGGGCTCCTACAATGAGCAGTTCTTC
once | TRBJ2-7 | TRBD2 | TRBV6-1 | CASSQITGSPGLGSYEQYF | TGTGCCAGCAGCCAGATTACCGGCTCTCCGGGACTAGGATCATACGAGCAGTACTTC